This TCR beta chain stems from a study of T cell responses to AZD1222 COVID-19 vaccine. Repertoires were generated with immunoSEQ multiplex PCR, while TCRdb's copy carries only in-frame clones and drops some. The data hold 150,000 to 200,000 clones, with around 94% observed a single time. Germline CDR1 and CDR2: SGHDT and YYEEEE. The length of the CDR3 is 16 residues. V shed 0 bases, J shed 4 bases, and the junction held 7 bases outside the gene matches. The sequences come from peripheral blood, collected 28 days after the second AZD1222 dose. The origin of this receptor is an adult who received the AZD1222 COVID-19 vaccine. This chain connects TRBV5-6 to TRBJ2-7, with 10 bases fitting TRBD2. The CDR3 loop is CASSLGLAGDMYEQYF. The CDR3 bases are TGTGCCAGCAGCTTGGGGCTAGCGGGAGATATGTACGAGCAGTACTTC.